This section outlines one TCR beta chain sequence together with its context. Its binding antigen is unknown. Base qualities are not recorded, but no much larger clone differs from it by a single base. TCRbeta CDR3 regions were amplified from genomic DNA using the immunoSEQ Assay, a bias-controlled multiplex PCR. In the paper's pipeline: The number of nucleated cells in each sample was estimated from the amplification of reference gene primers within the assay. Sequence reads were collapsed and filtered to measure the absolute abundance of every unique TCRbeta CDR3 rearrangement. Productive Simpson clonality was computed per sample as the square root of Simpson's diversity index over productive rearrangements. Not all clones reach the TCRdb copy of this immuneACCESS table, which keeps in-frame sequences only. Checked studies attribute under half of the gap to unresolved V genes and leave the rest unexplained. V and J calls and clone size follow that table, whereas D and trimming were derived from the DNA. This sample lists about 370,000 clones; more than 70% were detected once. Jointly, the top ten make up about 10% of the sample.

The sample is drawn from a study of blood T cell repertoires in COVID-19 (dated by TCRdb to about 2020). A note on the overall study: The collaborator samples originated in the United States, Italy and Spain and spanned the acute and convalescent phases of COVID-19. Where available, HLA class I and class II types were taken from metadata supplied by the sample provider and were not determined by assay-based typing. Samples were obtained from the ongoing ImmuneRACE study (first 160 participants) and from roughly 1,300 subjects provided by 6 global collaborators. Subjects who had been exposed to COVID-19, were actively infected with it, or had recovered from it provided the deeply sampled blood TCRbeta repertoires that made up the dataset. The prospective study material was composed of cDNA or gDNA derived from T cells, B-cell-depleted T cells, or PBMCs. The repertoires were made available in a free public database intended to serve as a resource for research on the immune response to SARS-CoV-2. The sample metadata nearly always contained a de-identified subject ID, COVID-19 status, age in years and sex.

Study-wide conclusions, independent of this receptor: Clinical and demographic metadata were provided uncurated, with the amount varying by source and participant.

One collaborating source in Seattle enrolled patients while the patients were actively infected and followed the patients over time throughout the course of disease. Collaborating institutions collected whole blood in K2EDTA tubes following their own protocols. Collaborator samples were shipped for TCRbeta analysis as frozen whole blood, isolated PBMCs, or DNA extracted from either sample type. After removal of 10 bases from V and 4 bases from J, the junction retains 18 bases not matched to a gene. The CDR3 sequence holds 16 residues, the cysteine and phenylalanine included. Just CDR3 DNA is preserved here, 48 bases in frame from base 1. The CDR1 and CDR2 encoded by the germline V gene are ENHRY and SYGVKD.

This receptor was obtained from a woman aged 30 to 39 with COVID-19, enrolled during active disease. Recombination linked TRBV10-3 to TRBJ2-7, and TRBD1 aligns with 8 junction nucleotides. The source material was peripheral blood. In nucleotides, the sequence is TGTGCCACCGCAGGTCCGGGACAGGCAGACTTTTACGAGCAGTACTTC. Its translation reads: CATAGPGQADFYEQYF.